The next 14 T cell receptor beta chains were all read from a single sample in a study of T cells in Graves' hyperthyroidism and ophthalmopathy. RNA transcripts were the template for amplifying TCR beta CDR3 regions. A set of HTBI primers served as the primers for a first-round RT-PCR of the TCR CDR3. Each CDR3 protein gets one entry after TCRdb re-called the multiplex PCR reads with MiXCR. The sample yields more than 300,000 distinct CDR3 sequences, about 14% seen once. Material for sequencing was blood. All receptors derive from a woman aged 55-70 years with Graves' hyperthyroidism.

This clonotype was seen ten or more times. CDR3 DNA: TGCAGTGCTAGAGATGGGTTGCGGGGCATCTACAATGAGCAGTTCTTC. Encoded protein: CSARDGLRGIYNEQFF. The J gene is TRBJ2-1, the V gene TRBV20-1, with D perhaps TRBD2 (6 bases). The CDR3 covers 16 residues. Looked up from germline, CDR1 is DFQATT and CDR2 is SNEGSKA (reference sequence). V was pared by 0 bases and J by 3 bases, with 15 bases between.

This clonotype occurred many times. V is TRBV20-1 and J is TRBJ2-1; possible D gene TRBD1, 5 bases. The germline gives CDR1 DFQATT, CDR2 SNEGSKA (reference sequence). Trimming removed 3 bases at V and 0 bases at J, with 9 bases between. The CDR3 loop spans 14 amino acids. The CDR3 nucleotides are TGCAGTGCTAGCTGGGGCAGCTCCTACAATGAGCAGTTCTTC. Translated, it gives CSASWGSSYNEQFF.

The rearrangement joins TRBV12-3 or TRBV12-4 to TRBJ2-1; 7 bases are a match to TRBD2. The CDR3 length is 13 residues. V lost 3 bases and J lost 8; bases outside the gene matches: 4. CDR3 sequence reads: CASSLTRGDEQFF. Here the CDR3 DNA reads TGTGCCAGCAGTTTGACCCGGGGGGATGAGCAGTTCTTC.

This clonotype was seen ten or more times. The CDR3 here is CASSFAPINEQFF. CDR3 coding DNA: TGTGCCAGCAGCTTTGCCCCCATCAATGAGCAGTTCTTC. The chain combines TRBV12-3 or TRBV12-4 with TRBJ2-1; no clear D gene. The CDR3 is 13 amino acids. V lost 6 bases, J lost 6 bases, and 12 bases lay in between.

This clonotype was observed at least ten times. The DNA of the CDR3 is TGTGCCACCAGCTCTCTGGGGGCGGGAGCGGCGACCCAGTACTTC. It is translated as CATSSLGAGAATQYF. The chain links TRBV15 to TRBJ2-5, with a weak D call TRBD2 (7 bases). CDR3 size: 15 residues. Trimming pared 5 bases from V and 7 bases from J, leaving 20 bases between. Germline CDR1 and CDR2: LNHNV and YYDKDF (reference sequence).

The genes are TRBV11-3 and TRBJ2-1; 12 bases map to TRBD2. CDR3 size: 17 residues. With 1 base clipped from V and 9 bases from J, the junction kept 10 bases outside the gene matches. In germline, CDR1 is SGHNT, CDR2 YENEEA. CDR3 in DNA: TGTGCCAGCAGCTTAGGTTCACTAGCGGGAGGTTTCTTTGAGCAGTTCTTC. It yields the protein CASSLGSLAGGFFEQFF.

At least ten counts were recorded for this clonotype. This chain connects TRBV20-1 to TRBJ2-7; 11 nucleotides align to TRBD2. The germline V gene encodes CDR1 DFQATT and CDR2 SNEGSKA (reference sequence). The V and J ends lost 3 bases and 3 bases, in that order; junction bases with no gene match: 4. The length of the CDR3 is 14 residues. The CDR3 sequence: CSARGGTSGYEQYF. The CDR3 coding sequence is TGCAGTGCTAGGGGGGGGACTAGCGGCTACGAGCAGTACTTC.

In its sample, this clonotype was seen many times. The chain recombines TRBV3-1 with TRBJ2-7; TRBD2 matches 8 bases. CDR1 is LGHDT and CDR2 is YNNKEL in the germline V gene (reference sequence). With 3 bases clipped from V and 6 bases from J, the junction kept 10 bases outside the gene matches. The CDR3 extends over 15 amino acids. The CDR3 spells CASSHTGGGVGEQYF. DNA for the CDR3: TGTGCCAGCAGCCACACGGGAGGGGGAGTGGGCGAGCAGTACTTC.

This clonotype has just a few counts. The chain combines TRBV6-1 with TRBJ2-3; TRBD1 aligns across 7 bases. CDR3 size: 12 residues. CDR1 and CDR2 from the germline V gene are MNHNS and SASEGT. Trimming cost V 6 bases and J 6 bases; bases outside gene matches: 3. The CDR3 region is CASRGTADTQYF. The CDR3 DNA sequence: TGTGCCAGCAGAGGGACAGCTGATACGCAGTATTTT.

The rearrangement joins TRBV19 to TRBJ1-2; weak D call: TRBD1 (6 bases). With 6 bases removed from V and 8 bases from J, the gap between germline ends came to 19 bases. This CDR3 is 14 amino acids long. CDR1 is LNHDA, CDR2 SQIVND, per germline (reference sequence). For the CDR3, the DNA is TGTGCCAGTAGATACCCGACCCCCAGGGGCGGCTACACCTTC. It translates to CASRYPTPRGGYTF.

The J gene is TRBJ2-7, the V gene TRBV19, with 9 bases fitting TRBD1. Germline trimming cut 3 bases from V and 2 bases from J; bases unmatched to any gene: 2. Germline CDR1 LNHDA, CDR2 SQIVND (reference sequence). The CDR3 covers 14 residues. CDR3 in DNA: TGTGCCAGTAGTATGGGACAGGGCGCCTACGAGCAGTACTTC. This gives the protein CASSMGQGAYEQYF.

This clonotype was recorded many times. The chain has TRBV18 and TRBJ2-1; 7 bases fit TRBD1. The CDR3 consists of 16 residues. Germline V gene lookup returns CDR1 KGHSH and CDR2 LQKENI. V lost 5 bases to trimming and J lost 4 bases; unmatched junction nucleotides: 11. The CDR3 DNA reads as TGTGCCAGCTCATTCGACAGGGCATATCCTTACAATGAGCAGTTCTTC. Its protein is CASSFDRAYPYNEQFF. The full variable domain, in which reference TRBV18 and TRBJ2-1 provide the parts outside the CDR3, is NAGVMQNPRHLVRRRGQEARLRCSPMKGHSHVYWYRQLPEEGLKFMVYLQKENIIDESGMPKERFSAEFPKEGPSILRIQQVVRGDSAAYFCASSFDRAYPYNEQFFGPGTRLTVL.

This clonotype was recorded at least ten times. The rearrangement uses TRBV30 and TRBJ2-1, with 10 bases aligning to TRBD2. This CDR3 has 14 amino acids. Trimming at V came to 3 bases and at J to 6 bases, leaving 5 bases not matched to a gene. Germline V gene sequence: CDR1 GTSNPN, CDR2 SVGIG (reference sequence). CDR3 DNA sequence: TGTGCCTGGAGAGGGACTAGCGTCTCCAATGAGCAGTTCTTC. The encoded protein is CAWRGTSVSNEQFF.

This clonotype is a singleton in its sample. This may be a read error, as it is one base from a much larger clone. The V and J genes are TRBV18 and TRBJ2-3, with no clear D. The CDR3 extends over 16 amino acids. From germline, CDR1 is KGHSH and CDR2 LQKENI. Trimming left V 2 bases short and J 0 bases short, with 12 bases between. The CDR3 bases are TGTGCCAGCTCACCAACCAGAGGAATTAGCACAGATACGCAGTATTTT. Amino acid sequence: CASSPTRGISTDTQYF.